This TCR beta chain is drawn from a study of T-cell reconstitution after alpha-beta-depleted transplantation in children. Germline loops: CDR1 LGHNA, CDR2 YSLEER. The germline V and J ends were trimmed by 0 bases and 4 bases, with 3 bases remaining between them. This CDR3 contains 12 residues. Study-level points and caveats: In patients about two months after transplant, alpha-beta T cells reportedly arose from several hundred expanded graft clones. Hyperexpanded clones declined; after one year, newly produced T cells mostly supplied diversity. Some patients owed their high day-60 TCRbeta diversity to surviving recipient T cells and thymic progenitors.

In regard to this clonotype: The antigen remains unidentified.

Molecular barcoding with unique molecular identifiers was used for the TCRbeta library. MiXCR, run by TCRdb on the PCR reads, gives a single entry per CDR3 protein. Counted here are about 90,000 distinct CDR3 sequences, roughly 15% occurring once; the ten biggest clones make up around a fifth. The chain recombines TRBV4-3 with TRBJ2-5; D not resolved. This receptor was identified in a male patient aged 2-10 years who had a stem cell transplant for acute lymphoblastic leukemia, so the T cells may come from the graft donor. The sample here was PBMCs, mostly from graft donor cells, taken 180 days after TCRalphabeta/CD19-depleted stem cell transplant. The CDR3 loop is CASSQEGETQYF. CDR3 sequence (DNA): TGCGCCAGCAGCCAAGAGGGAGAGACCCAGTACTTC.